A single sample gave rise to the 6 T cell receptor beta chains below, sequenced in a study of T-cell reconstitution after alpha-beta-depleted transplantation in children. A TCRbeta library incorporating unique molecular identifiers was prepared. Using its own MiXCR run on the PCR reads, TCRdb lists one record per CDR3 protein. The sample lists about 460,000 distinct CDR3 sequences; more than 9.5% were seen once. The sample in question was PBMCs, mostly from graft donor cells, obtained 180 days after TCRalphabeta/CD19-depleted stem cell transplant. Source of these receptors: a female patient aged 2-10 years who had a stem cell transplant for aplastic anemia, so the T cells may come from the graft donor.

The chain couples TRBV12-3 or TRBV12-4 to TRBJ2-3; 8 bases are a match to TRBD2. V lost 5 bases and J lost 4; bases outside the gene matches: 11. The CDR3 is 16 residues long. Here the CDR3 DNA reads TGTGCCAGCAGTAAACCAGCGGGAGTTAGTCCAGATACGCAGTATTTT. It yields the protein CASSKPAGVSPDTQYF.

This clonotype was seen a handful of times. The V call is TRBV4-1, the J call TRBJ2-2; D may be TRBD2 (5 bases). V lost 3 bases and J 2 bases, leaving 19 bases between the germline ends. This CDR3 comprises 18 residues. From germline, CDR1 is MGHRA and CDR2 YSYEKL. CDR3 nucleotide sequence: TGCGCCAGCAGCCATCGATTTTTCCGGGATTATAACACCGGGGAGCTGTTTTTT. Translated, it gives CASSHRFFRDYNTGELFF.

V and J are TRBV9 and TRBJ1-2, with 11 bases identical to TRBD1. Germline V gives CDR1 SGDLS, CDR2 YYNGEE. The junction had 6 bases not matched to a gene; V was cut back by 7 bases and J by 7 bases. CDR3 length equals 13 residues. The CDR3 DNA sequence: TGTGCCAGCCGTGGGACAGGGGGAGTTGGCTACACCTTC. This translates into CASRGTGGVGYTF.

This clonotype was seen many times. This chain connects TRBV4-2 to TRBJ2-5; D is perhaps TRBD1 (5 bases). Germline CDR1 LGHNA, CDR2 YNFKEQ. The CDR3 consists of 13 residues. The V and J ends lost 1 base and 5 bases respectively, with 8 bases between them. The CDR3, as DNA: TGTGCCAGCAGCCAAGCCAGGGATGAGACCCAGTACTTC. As protein: CASSQARDETQYF.

The chain has TRBV12-3 or TRBV12-4 and TRBJ1-4, with TRBD1 as a possible D gene (6 bases). The V end was cut by 6 bases, the J end by 8 bases, with 19 bases between. This CDR3 contains 15 residues. The CDR3 protein is CASRQARRGGEKLFF. CDR3 DNA: TGTGCCAGCAGGCAAGCCAGGAGGGGGGGGGAAAAACTGTTTTTT.

The table lists this clonotype with many counts. The rearrangement links TRBV12-3 or TRBV12-4 to TRBJ2-7; TRBD1 matches 7 bases. With 1 base clipped from V and 2 bases from J, the junction kept 2 bases outside the gene matches. The CDR3 loop spans 14 amino acids. CDR3 amino acids: CASSLGQGTYEQYF. The CDR3 DNA is TGTGCCAGCAGTTTAGGACAGGGAACCTACGAGCAGTACTTC.